Presented here are 5 T cell receptor beta chains from one specimen sequenced in a study of Graves' ophthalmopathy and Graves' hyperthyroidism. CDR3 regions of TCR beta were amplified from RNA transcripts. A first-round RT-PCR used HTBI primers, followed by a second-round multiplex PCR. TCRdb analysed the multiplex PCR reads with MiXCR anew, one entry per CDR3 protein. This table has over 200,000 distinct CDR3 sequences, 29% appearing once. Sequencing used peripheral blood. These TCRs come from a man aged 50-59 years with Graves' ophthalmopathy.

This clonotype has at least ten counts. The chain's CDR3 is CASSSRLAWTQYF. The DNA of the CDR3 is TGTGCCAGCAGTTCCCGACTAGCTTGGACCCAGTACTTC. The gene calls are TRBV28 and TRBJ2-5; 7 bases map to TRBD2. The CDR3 extends over 13 amino acids. Germline CDR1 is MDHEN and CDR2 is SYDVKM. The V segment lost 4 bases and the J segment 7 bases; nucleotides outside the gene matches: 6. Filled out from reference TRBV28 and TRBJ2-5, the complete variable domain reads DVKVTQSSRYLVKRTGEKVFLECVQDMDHENMFWYRQDPGLGLRLIYFSYDVKMKEKGDIPEGYSVSREKKERFSLILESASTNQTSMYLCASSSRLAWTQYFGPGTRLLVL.

In this sample, this clonotype turned up many times. The chain is built from TRBV13 and TRBJ1-5; D is unclear. From germline, CDR1 is PRHDT and CDR2 FYEKMQ (reference sequence). V was trimmed by 4 bases and J by 7 bases, leaving 8 bases between them. CDR3 length: 12 amino acids. CDR3 coding DNA: TGTGCCAGCAGCTCTGAAGGACAGCCCCAGCATTTT. As protein: CASSSEGQPQHF. Looking up the rest from reference TRBV13 and TRBJ1-5 gives the full variable domain: AAGVIQSPRHLIKEKRETATLKCYPIPRHDTVYWYQQGPGQDPQFLISFYEKMQSDKGSIPDRFSAQQFSDYHSELNMSSLELGDSALYFCASSSEGQPQHFGDGTRLSIL.

This clonotype was seen repeatedly, ten times or more. V is TRBV30 and J is TRBJ1-2; D gene ambiguous. CDR3 length equals 13 residues. Trimming removed 0 bases at V and 8 bases at J, with 13 bases between. Looked up from germline, CDR1 is GTSNPN and CDR2 is SVGIG (reference sequence). CDR3: CAWSVRRAAGYTF. The CDR3 DNA sequence: TGTGCCTGGAGTGTACGTCGGGCGGCAGGCTACACCTTC.

The chain carries TRBV24-1 and TRBJ2-3; D is unclear. The germline V gene has CDR1 KGHDR and CDR2 SFDVKD. Trimming removed 9 bases from V and 2 bases from J, with 11 bases in between. The length of the CDR3 is 13 residues. CDR3 residues: CATEGQNTDTQYF. In DNA form, the CDR3 reads TGTGCCACCGAAGGGCAAAACACAGATACGCAGTATTTT.

This clonotype was observed at least ten times. This chain connects TRBV28 to TRBJ2-7; 13 bases match TRBD2. The V and J ends lost 9 bases and 3 bases, in that order; junction bases with no gene match: 8. The CDR3 loop spans 15 amino acids. Germline CDR1 MDHEN, CDR2 SYDVKM. The CDR3 spells CARIGLAGVVYEQYF. DNA for the CDR3: TGTGCCAGGATAGGACTAGCGGGAGTAGTCTACGAGCAGTACTTC.